This T cell receptor (beta chain) was identified in a study of blood T cells in healthy people across ages. Together with a sample-barcoded 5' primer, a J-beta primer mix was included in a second PCR lasting about 6 to 11 cycles. In TCRdb, the 5' RACE reads were re-called with MiXCR into one record per CDR3 protein. The data hold around 600,000 distinct CDR3 sequences, with around half observed a single time. With respect to this clonotype: The junction does not match germline at one end; this may be a read error.

The CDR3 sequence is 15 residues long. Germline CDR1 and CDR2: MNHEY and SVGEGT. Peripheral blood from each donor was collected in a volume of roughly 9.2 milliliters. V gene TRBV6-2 or TRBV6-3 combines with J gene TRBJ2-5; D possibly corresponds to TRBD2 (6 bases). The specimen was blood. This receptor was taken from a man older than 75 in good health. CDR3 loop: CASSHSWGDVNEQYF. CDR3 DNA sequence: TGTGCCAGCAGTCACTCGTGGGGGGATGTCAATGAGCAGTACTTC.